Following are 23 T cell receptor beta chains from one sample sequenced in a study of blood T cell repertoires in COVID-19. This table comes from immunoSEQ multiplex PCR, and its TCRdb copy is limited to in-frame clones, with some not included. Found here are 130,000 to 150,000 clones, 75% to 90% of them singletons; the top ten hold roughly 3.2%. Sequenced material: peripheral blood. The receptors stem from an older woman with active COVID-19.

This rearrangement joins TRBV4-2 to TRBJ1-4; 10 nucleotides align to TRBD1. The V gene end was trimmed by 0 bases and the J gene end by 7 bases; junction bases not matched to a gene: 5. This CDR3 comprises 16 residues. CDR1 is LGHNA, CDR2 YNFKEQ, per germline. The CDR3 region has the DNA TGTGCCAGCAGCCAAGAGGGGACAGGGGATGGTGAAAAACTGTTTTTT. It translates to CASSQEGTGDGEKLFF.

V is TRBV24-1 and J is TRBJ2-7; D perhaps matches TRBD1 (6 bases). V was pared by 2 bases and J by 6 bases, with 10 bases between. This CDR3 has 13 residues. CDR1 KGHDR and CDR2 SFDVKD come from the germline V gene. Written as DNA, the CDR3 is TGTGCCACCAGTGATTGGGCAGGGGTCGAGCAGTACTTC. Encoded protein: CATSDWAGVEQYF.

This chain links TRBV27 with TRBJ2-1, with TRBD2 matching over 9 bases. V lost 5 bases to trimming and J lost 9 bases; unmatched junction nucleotides: 14. CDR1 is MNHEY, CDR2 SMNVEV, per germline (reference sequence). The CDR3 length is 16 residues. CDR3 protein: CASSPGSSGRKVEQFF. CDR3 nucleotide sequence: TGTGCCAGCAGTCCGGGAAGTAGCGGGAGAAAGGTTGAGCAGTTCTTC.

In DNA, the CDR3 is TGTGCCAGCACCTCCAGCGGGGGGCATGAGGGCTACACCTTC. Translation: CASTSSGGHEGYTF. This sequence joins TRBV2 and TRBJ1-2; D is possibly TRBD1 (6 bases). CDR1 is SNHLY and CDR2 is FYNNEI in the germline V gene. This CDR3 region has 14 residues. V gave up 7 bases and J gave up 8 bases, with 20 bases separating them.

The V call is TRBV29-1, the J call TRBJ2-2; possible D gene TRBD1, 6 bases. The V gene's germline CDR1 is SQVTM and CDR2 ANQGSEA. There are 13 residues in the CDR3. V lost 2 bases to trimming and J lost 5 bases, with 9 bases between them. The CDR3 DNA is TGCAGCGTTGAACAGGGGACAACCGGGGAGCTGTTTTTT. It yields the protein CSVEQGTTGELFF.

The chain recombines TRBV6-2 or TRBV6-3 with TRBJ1-1, with D maybe TRBD1 (5 bases). The germline CDR1 and CDR2 sequences are MNHEY and SVGEGT. The V end lost 2 bases, the J end lost 4 bases, and 11 bases lay between the germline ends. The CDR3 is made up of 14 amino acids. The chain's CDR3 is CASSYPHRGTEAFF. In DNA, the CDR3 is TGTGCCAGCAGTTACCCGCATAGGGGCACTGAAGCTTTCTTT.

The chain carries TRBV6-5 and TRBJ2-1; 14 bases are a match to TRBD2. Losses at the gene ends were 2 bases for V and 8 bases for J; bases not matched to a gene: 5. Germline CDR1 is MNHEY and CDR2 is SVGAGI. CDR3 length equals 16 residues. CDR3 amino acids: CASSYGTSGSNDEQFF. The CDR3 coding sequence is TGTGCCAGCAGTTACGGGACTAGCGGGAGCAACGATGAGCAGTTCTTC.

This sequence joins TRBV28 and TRBJ2-3; 9 nucleotides agree with TRBD2. Trimming took 2 bases from V and 2 from J; bases not matched to a gene: 2. The CDR3 loop spans 15 amino acids. Germline CDR1 MDHEN, CDR2 SYDVKM. The CDR3 DNA reads as TGTGCCAGCAGTTTAGCGGGAGGGATCACAGATACGCAGTATTTT. Translation: CASSLAGGITDTQYF.

V usage is TRBV27 and J usage is TRBJ2-2; TRBD1 might be the D (6 bases). This CDR3 has 14 amino acids. The V end was cut by 1 base, the J end by 5 bases, with 8 bases between. Germline V CDR1 and CDR2: MNHEY, SMNVEV (reference sequence). In nucleotides, the CDR3 is TGTGCCAGCAGTTTATATCAGGGGACCGGGGAGCTGTTTTTT. Residues: CASSLYQGTGELFF.

The J gene is TRBJ2-2, the V gene TRBV11-3; the D gene is possibly TRBD1 (6 bases). Germline V gene data show CDR1 as SGHNT and CDR2 as YENEEA. The CDR3 is 13 residues long. V was trimmed by 5 bases and J by 3 bases, leaving 7 bases between them. Here the CDR3 reads CASSGQYTGELFF. For the CDR3, the DNA is TGTGCCAGCAGCGGACAGTACACCGGGGAGCTGTTTTTT.

The J gene is TRBJ2-6, the V gene TRBV29-1; weak D call: TRBD1 (5 bases). The germline V gene has CDR1 SQVTM and CDR2 ANQGSEA. V was pared by 5 bases and J by 4 bases, with 9 bases between. The CDR3 runs to 13 residues. The CDR3 sequence: CSVSNRGANVLTF. The DNA for the CDR3 is TGCAGCGTTTCTAACAGGGGGGCCAACGTCCTGACTTTC.

On this clone itself: Additional DNA sequences in this sample encode the identical CDR3. This chain uses TRBV18 with TRBJ2-5; TRBD2 matches 13 bases. The CDR3 spans 14 residues. Germline lookup yields CDR1 KGHSH and CDR2 LQKENI. J gave up 5 bases and V 6 bases, and 3 bases lay outside the gene matches. CDR3 coding DNA: TGTGCCAGCTCCCCGGGACTAGCGGGGGAGACCCAGTACTTC. Protein: CASSPGLAGETQYF.

The rearrangement joins TRBV28 to TRBJ2-5; the match to TRBD2 covers 7 bases. The germline V gene encodes CDR1 MDHEN and CDR2 SYDVKM. V lost 5 bases, J lost 0 bases, and 12 bases stayed unmatched. The CDR3 contains 17 residues. The CDR3 region has the DNA TGTGCCAGCAGTCCCCTCCCTAGCGGCCGGTACCAAGAGACCCAGTACTTC. It yields the protein CASSPLPSGRYQETQYF.

The V gene is TRBV30, the J gene TRBJ1-5, with D possibly matching TRBD1 (5 bases). The V gene's germline CDR1 is GTSNPN and CDR2 SVGIG (reference sequence). V was shortened by 0 bases and J by 6 bases, with 9 bases between the two germline ends. This CDR3 has 13 amino acids. CDR3 loop: CAWSVLGGQPQHF. DNA of the CDR3: TGTGCCTGGAGTGTATTGGGGGGTCAGCCCCAGCATTTT.

The genes are TRBV19 and TRBJ1-2; D call uncertain. CDR3 length: 14 amino acids. V lost 10 bases and J lost 5, with 20 bases in between. Germline V gene lookup returns CDR1 LNHDA and CDR2 SQIVND (reference sequence). DNA of the CDR3: TGTGCCACCTCCCAGGACTCCCTCGGGTATGGCTACACCTTC. This gives the protein CATSQDSLGYGYTF.

The chain carries TRBV6-2 or TRBV6-3 and TRBJ1-5; TRBD1 agrees at 7 bases. Trimming removed 5 bases from V and 9 bases from J; junction bases left unmatched: 13. Germline assignment: CDR1 MNHEY and CDR2 SVGEGT. CDR3 length: 15 residues. The CDR3 nucleotides read TGTGCCAGCAGTGGAACCGGGACAGCCCTGATGCCCCAGCATTTT. It specifies CASSGTGTALMPQHF.

This clone was counted a few times. The chain carries TRBV19 and TRBJ1-2, with a tentative D call TRBD1 (5 bases). This CDR3 comprises 14 residues. Germline V gene sequence: CDR1 LNHDA, CDR2 SQIVND (reference sequence). Between the trimmed V and J ends, which lost 3 bases and 1 base, there was a span of 9 bases. The CDR3 coding sequence is TGTGCCAGTAGTATCTCGACAGTTAACTATGGCTACACCTTC. Amino acid sequence: CASSISTVNYGYTF.

This chain joins TRBV3-1 (or the pseudogene TRBV3-2) and TRBJ2-7, with 10 bases fitting TRBD2. Germline trimming cut 6 bases from V and 4 bases from J; bases unmatched to any gene: 21. Germline values: CDR1 LGHDT, CDR2 YNNKEL (reference sequence). The CDR3 consists of 19 residues. The CDR3 sequence: CASSRRLAGLAGLLYEQYF. CDR3 nucleotides: TGTGCCAGCAGTAGACGACTAGCGGGCCTTGCTGGGCTCCTTTACGAGCAGTACTTC.

The chain combines TRBV10-1 with TRBJ1-1; D unresolved. V gave up 4 bases and J gave up 0 bases, with 6 bases separating them. The CDR3 loop spans 13 amino acids. CDR1 and CDR2 (germline): WNHNN, SYGVQD (reference sequence). The CDR3 spells CASSADMNTEAFF. CDR3 coding DNA: TGCGCCAGCAGTGCTGACATGAACACTGAAGCTTTCTTT.

The chain combines TRBV6-5 with TRBJ1-5, with TRBD1 matching over 10 bases. CDR1 MNHEY and CDR2 SVGAGI come from the germline V gene. The ends lost 7 bases at V and 6 bases at J; junction bases unmatched: 6. There are 14 residues in the CDR3. Here the CDR3 DNA reads TGTGCCAGCACCCCCGGGACAGGGGTTCAGCCCCAGCATTTT. Amino acids: CASTPGTGVQPQHF.

The chain employs TRBV7-3 and TRBJ2-7; 7 bases map to TRBD2. The CDR3 covers 15 residues. The germline gives CDR1 SGHTA, CDR2 FQGTGA. V was pared by 0 bases and J by 2 bases, with 4 bases of the junction left unmatched. CDR3 bases: TGTGCCAGCAGCTTAACGCTGGCGGGAGCCTACGAGCAGTACTTC. Its protein product is CASSLTLAGAYEQYF.

This clone is a singleton in its sample. No conserved phenylalanine or tryptophan ends this CDR3, so it is likely a read error. The chain has TRBV7-2 and TRBJ1-5; maybe TRBD1 (5 bases). This CDR3 region has 15 residues. CDR1 and CDR2 from the germline V gene are SGHTA and FQGNSA. Trimming cost V 5 bases and J 2 bases, with 13 bases left between them. CDR3 region: CASSEGQGGNQPQHL. The CDR3 DNA reads TGTGCCAGCAGCGAGGGGCAGGGAGGCAATCAGCCCCAGCATCTT.

The chain combines TRBV12-3 or TRBV12-4 with TRBJ2-7, with 12 bases matching TRBD1. CDR3 size: 13 residues. Losses at the gene ends were 9 bases for V and 5 bases for J; bases not matched to a gene: 5. The CDR3 nucleotides read TGTGCCAGTCGCCGGGACAGGGGGCACGAGCAGTACTTC. Translation: CASRRDRGHEQYF.